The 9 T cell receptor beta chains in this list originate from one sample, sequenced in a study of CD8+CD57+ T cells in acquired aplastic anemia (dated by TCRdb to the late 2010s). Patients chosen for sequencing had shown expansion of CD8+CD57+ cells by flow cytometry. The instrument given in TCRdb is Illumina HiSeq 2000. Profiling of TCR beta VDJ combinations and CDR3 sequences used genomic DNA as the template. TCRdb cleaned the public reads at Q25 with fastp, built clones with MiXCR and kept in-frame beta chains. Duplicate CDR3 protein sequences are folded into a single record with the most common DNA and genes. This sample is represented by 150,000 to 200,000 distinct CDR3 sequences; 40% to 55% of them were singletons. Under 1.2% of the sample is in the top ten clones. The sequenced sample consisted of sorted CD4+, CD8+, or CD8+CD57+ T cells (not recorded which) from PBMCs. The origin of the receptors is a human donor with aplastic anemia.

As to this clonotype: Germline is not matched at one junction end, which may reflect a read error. DNA of the CDR3: TGTGCCAGCAGGCCCCCCCAACGGGACAGGGGGACACCCCTCCACTTT. Residues: CASRPPQRDRGTPLHF. The chain has TRBV10-1 and TRBJ1-6; 11 nucleotides align to TRBD1. Germline assignment: CDR1 WNHNN and CDR2 SYGVQD (reference sequence). There are 16 residues in the CDR3.

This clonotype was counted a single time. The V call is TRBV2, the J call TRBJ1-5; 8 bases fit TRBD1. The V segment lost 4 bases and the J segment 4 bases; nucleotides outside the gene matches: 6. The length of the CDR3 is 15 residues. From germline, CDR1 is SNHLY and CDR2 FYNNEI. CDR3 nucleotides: TGTGCCAGCAGTGCCAGGGGGCGCGGTAATCAGCCCCAGCATTTT. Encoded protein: CASSARGRGNQPQHF.

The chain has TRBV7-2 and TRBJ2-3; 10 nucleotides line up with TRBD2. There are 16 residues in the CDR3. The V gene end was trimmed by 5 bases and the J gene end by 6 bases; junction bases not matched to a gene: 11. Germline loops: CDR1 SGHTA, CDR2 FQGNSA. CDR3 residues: CASSPKRGGTTDTQYF. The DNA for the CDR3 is TGTGCCAGCAGCCCAAAGCGGGGGGGGACCACCGATACGCAGTATTTT.

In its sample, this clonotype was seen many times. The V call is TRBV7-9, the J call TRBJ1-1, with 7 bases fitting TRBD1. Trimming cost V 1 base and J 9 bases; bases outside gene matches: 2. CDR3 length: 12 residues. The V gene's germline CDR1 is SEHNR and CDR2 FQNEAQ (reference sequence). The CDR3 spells CASSLGRGQAFF. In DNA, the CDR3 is TGTGCCAGCAGCTTAGGTAGGGGGCAAGCTTTCTTT.

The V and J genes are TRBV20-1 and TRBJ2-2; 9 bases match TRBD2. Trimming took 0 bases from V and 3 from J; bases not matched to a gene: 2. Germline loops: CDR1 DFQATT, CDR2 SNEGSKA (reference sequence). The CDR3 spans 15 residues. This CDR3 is CSARDSGRDTGELFF. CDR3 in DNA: TGCAGTGCTAGAGATAGCGGGAGAGACACCGGGGAGCTGTTTTTT.

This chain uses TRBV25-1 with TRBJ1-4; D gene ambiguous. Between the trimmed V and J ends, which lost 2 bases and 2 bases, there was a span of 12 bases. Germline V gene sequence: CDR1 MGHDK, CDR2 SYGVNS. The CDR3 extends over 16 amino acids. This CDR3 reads CASSEGKVSTNEKLFF. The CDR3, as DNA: TGTGCCAGCAGTGAAGGCAAGGTCTCGACTAATGAAAAACTGTTTTTT.

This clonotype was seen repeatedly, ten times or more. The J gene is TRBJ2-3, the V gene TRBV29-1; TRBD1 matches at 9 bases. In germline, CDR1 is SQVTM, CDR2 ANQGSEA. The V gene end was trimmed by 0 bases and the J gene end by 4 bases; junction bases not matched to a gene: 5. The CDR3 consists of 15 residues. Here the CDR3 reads CSVEDLNRGPDTQYF. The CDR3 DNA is TGCAGCGTTGAAGATCTTAACAGGGGGCCAGATACGCAGTATTTT.

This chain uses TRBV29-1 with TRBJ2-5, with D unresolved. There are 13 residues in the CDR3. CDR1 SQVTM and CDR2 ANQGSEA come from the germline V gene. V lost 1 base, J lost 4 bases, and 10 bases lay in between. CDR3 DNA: TGCAGCGTTGAAGGTGGCCATAGAGAGACCCAGTACTTC. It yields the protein CSVEGGHRETQYF.

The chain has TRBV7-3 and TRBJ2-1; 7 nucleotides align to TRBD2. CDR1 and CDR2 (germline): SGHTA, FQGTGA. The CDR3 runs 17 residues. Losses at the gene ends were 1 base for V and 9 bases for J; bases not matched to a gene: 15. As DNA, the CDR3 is TGTGCCAGCAGCTTAATACCCGGACTAGTCGAAGCAGGTGAGCAGTTCTTC. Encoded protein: CASSLIPGLVEAGEQFF.